This T cell receptor beta chain was recovered during a study of T cell responses to AZD1222 COVID-19 vaccine. Germline lookup yields CDR1 WSHSY and CDR2 SAAADI. The CDR3 covers 16 residues. Trimming took 3 bases from V and 6 from J; bases not matched to a gene: 8. A remark on this clone: Its antigen remains unknown.

Using immunoSEQ multiplex PCR, the repertoire was profiled, and TCRdb retains in-frame clones only, with some absent. The table lists roughly 80,000 clones, approximately 87% of them singletons. Overall study results and limits: Spike regions recognized by vaccine-associated CD4 TCRs spanned the protein, led by 160-218 and 743-854.

The sequence derives from an adult in good health. The chain recombines TRBV10-2 with TRBJ2-1; 10 bases map to TRBD1. Material: peripheral blood, obtained on day 0 of MenACWY control vaccination. This CDR3 reads CASSDFMGQGFNEQFF. The CDR3 coding sequence is TGCGCCAGCAGTGATTTTATGGGACAGGGGTTCAATGAGCAGTTCTTC.